This TCR beta chain was retrieved from a study of T cell repertoires in aging, cancer and after chemotherapy. Judged by abundance, this clonotype is medium-sized. Amplification of TCR beta used genomic DNA extracted from peripheral blood. A mixed TRB-A/B primer pool amplified rearranged TRB by multiplex touch-down PCR. TCRdb redid the calling of the multiplex PCR reads with MiXCR, one entry per CDR3 protein. The sample yields roughly 2,500 distinct CDR3 sequences, around 23% seen once. The CDR3 consists of 17 residues. Trimming at V came to 2 bases and at J to 2 bases, leaving 7 bases not matched to a gene. CDR1 GTSNPN and CDR2 SVGIG come from the germline V gene (reference sequence).

What was sequenced was blood. The V and J genes are TRBV30 and TRBJ1-5; 12 bases agree with TRBD1. The clonotype comes from a human donor with a solid tumor. CDR3 sequence (DNA): TGTGCCTGGAGTATCGGGACAGGGGGCGTCGGCAATCAGCCCCAGCATTTT. Translated: CAWSIGTGGVGNQPQHF.